This paragraph covers one T cell receptor (beta chain) sequence. Its target is not known. Germline lookup yields CDR1 SGHDT and CDR2 YYEEEE. The CDR3 totals 16 residues. V shed 4 bases, J shed 6 bases, and the junction held 12 bases outside the gene matches. TCRdb reprocessed the reads via MiXCR and lists one record per CDR3 protein. The data show hundreds of thousands of distinct CDR3 sequences, with almost 30% seen just once and 20% held by the top ten. This sample was taken from a study of T cell repertoires in cytomegalovirus infection. Study-level information: Recently identified HLA-C-restricted CMV epitopes were among the peptides used.

The receptor was isolated from a human donor in good health (CMV status not recorded). Some clones in this sample may be carry-over from other donors' samples. Material: cultured PBMCs, obtained from culture after CMV antigen stimulation. This sequence joins TRBV5-6 and TRBJ2-2; 7 bases fit TRBD2. For the CDR3, the DNA is TGTGCCAGCAGCCGGCGGGAGCGAATTCTCGCCGGGGAGCTGTTTTTT. Its protein is CASSRRERILAGELFF.